This TCR beta chain came from a study of T cells in tuberculosis. Time point meaning: new active TB diagnosis, blood taken before or within 7 days of starting treatment. Per the germline V gene, CDR1 is SQVTM and CDR2 is ANQGSEA. Trimming took 5 bases from V and 0 from J; bases not matched to a gene: 6. This CDR3 comprises 15 residues. The repertoire was sequenced with immunoSEQ multiplex PCR; TCRdb's copy has only in-frame clones and lacks some. Found here are some 31,000 clones, around 93% of them singletons; the top ten hold approximately 2.4%. V usage is TRBV29-1 and J usage is TRBJ2-4; 8 bases line up with TRBD1. This specimen consisted of PBMCs, obtained at tuberculosis diagnosis. The sequence came from an adult with tuberculosis. The DNA for the CDR3 is TGCAGCGTTAGGGACAGGTCTATAGCCAAAAACATTCAGTACTTC. Protein product: CSVRDRSIAKNIQYF.